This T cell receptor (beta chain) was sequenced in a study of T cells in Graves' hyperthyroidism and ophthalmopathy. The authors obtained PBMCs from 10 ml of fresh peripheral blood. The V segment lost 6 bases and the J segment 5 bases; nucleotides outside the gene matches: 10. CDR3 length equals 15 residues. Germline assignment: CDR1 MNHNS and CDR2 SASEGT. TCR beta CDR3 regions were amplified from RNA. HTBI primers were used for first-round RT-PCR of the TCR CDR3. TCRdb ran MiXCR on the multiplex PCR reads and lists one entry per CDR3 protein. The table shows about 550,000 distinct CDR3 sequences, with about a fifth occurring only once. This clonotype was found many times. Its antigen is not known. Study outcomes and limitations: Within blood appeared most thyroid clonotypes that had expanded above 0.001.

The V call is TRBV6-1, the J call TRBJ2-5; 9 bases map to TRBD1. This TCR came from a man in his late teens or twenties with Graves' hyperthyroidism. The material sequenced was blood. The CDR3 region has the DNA TGTGCCAGCAGGGAAACAGGGGGCGCGGGGGAGACCCAGTACTTC. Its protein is CASRETGGAGETQYF.